The sequence of this T cell receptor (beta chain) was determined in a study of cytomegalovirus exposure and HLA in healthy donors. General study findings and limits: A list of approximately 150 TCR beta chains associated with cytomegalovirus was given. Analysis was performed later, and it showed HLA-associated TCR beta chains to be more clonally expanded than equally common others.

J was trimmed by 6 bases and V by 4 bases; bases with no gene match: 11. Per germline, CDR1 SGDLS and CDR2 YYNGEE. This CDR3 is 16 amino acids long. The PCR was carried out with 60 Vbeta primers and 13 Jbeta primers. Sequencing used immunoSEQ multiplex PCR; TCRdb keeps in-frame clones, though not all of them. Among some 190,000 clones, around 82% were seen once, and the ten largest hold approximately 14%. This clone was counted a few times. Its target is unknown. The chain employs TRBV9 and TRBJ2-1, with 9 nucleotides matching TRBD2. The origin of this receptor is a woman in her thirties in good health and CMV-seropositive. Sequenced: PBMCs. For the CDR3, the DNA is TGTGCCAGCAGCCCTCGGCCTAGCGGGATTGTCAATGAGCAGTTCTTC. Amino acids: CASSPRPSGIVNEQFF.